The clone carrying this T cell receptor beta chain was seen repeatedly, ten times or more. What it recognizes is unknown. The entry originates in a study of neurological immune-mediated disorders. The wider study: Among roughly 34 multiple sclerosis patients, around 31 were relapsing-remitting and 3 were secondary progressive.

TCRdb used MiXCR to reprocess the 5' RACE reads, holding one entry per CDR3 protein. Of tens of thousands of distinct CDR3 sequences listed, less than 5.5% are singletons. Study-wide findings and caveats: Clinical features showed no association with the multiple sclerosis repertoire cluster, and MRI features showed none either.

What was sequenced was PBMCs. This clonotype was obtained from a woman between 25 and 40 years old with multiple sclerosis.

CDR3 coding DNA: TGCGCCAGCAGCGAGACACCTACTAACACTGAAGCTTTCTTT. The encoded protein is CASSETPTNTEAFF. The V gene is TRBV5-1, the J gene TRBJ1-1; D gene uncertain. CDR3 length: 14 amino acids. Trimming left V 4 bases short and J 2 bases short, with 12 bases between. Germline loops: CDR1 SGHRS, CDR2 YFSETQ. Combining the CDR3 with reference TRBV5-1 and TRBJ1-1 gives the whole variable domain KAGVTQTPRYLIKTRGQQVTLSCSPISGHRSVSWYQQTPGQGLQFLFEYFSETQRNKGNFPGRFSGRQFSNSRSEMNVSTLELGDSALYLCASSETPTNTEAFFGQGTRLTVV.